These 10 T cell receptor beta chains share one sample of origin, sequenced in a study of CD8 T cells in ankylosing spondylitis. TCRdb passed the 5' RACE reads through MiXCR, listing each CDR3 protein once. The sample includes fewer than 250,000 distinct CDR3 sequences, about 10% seen only once; the top ten take approximately 2.5%. Sequenced: blood, either unsorted or a sorted T cell fraction (not recorded which). The receptors derive from a male donor with ankylosing spondylitis or in good health (not recorded which).

Of note for this clonotype: A much larger clone differs by one base, so this may be a read error. The chain uses TRBV12-3 or TRBV12-4 and TRBJ2-3; TRBD2 is a possible D gene (5 bases). There are 18 residues in the CDR3. The CDR3: CVSSFGVPGNWGTDTQYF. Written as DNA, the CDR3 is TGTGTCAGCAGTTTCGGCGTACCGGGGAATTGGGGCACAGATACGCAGTATTTT.

This clonotype has ten or more counts. This chain joins TRBV5-1 and TRBJ1-1; D is uncertain. Trimming stripped 0 bases from V and 1 base from J, with 7 bases between. CDR3 length equals 14 residues. Germline V gene sequence: CDR1 SGHRS, CDR2 YFSETQ. CDR3 DNA: TGCGCCAGCAGCTTGGATAGGGCGAACACTGAAGCTTTCTTT. Amino acid sequence: CASSLDRANTEAFF.

This clonotype was found a few times. The chain is built from TRBV7-2 and TRBJ1-2, with 9 positions matching TRBD1. The CDR3 is made up of 15 amino acids. Trimming took 5 bases from V and 5 from J; bases not matched to a gene: 9. Germline-derived CDR1 and CDR2 are SGHTA and FQGNSA. As DNA, the CDR3 is TGTGCCAGCAGCCCCTGGACAGGGGAAGGATATGGCTACACCTTC. Translated: CASSPWTGEGYGYTF.

In its sample, this clonotype was seen a few times. V gene TRBV12-3 or TRBV12-4 combines with J gene TRBJ1-1; TRBD1 agrees at 7 bases. The CDR3 totals 14 residues. The V gene end was trimmed by 5 bases and the J gene end by 4 bases; junction bases not matched to a gene: 7. Written as DNA, the CDR3 is TGTGCCAGCAGTATCCAGAACAGGGGCACTGAAGCTTTCTTT. This translates into CASSIQNRGTEAFF.

This clonotype was recorded at least ten times. The CDR3: CSGQGTEAFF. For the CDR3, the DNA is TGCAGCGGACAAGGGACTGAAGCTTTCTTT. This rearrangement joins TRBV29-1 to TRBJ1-1; D ambiguous. With 7 bases removed from V and 5 bases from J, the gap between germline ends came to 8 bases. The CDR3 is made up of 10 amino acids. Germline V gene lookup returns CDR1 SQVTM and CDR2 ANQGSEA. Together with reference TRBV29-1 and TRBJ1-1, the CDR3 gives the full variable domain: SAVISQKPSRDICQRGTSLTIQCQVDSQVTMMFWYRQQPGQSLTLIATANQGSEATYESGFVIDKFPISRPNLTFSTLTVSNMSPEDSSIYLCSGQGTEAFFGQGTRLTVV.

The chain links TRBV4-1 to TRBJ2-6; D is ambiguous. V gave up 4 bases and J gave up 8 bases, with 6 bases separating them. This CDR3 region has 12 residues. Per the germline V gene, CDR1 is MGHRA and CDR2 is YSYEKL. The CDR3 sequence: CASSPITNVLTF. The CDR3 DNA reads as TGCGCCAGCAGCCCGATTACCAACGTCCTGACTTTC.

This clonotype was detected ten times or more. CDR3 coding DNA: TGTGCCAGCGGGCCCCGGGACAGGGTGATTAACACTGAAGCTTTCTTT. Translation: CASGPRDRVINTEAFF. This chain connects TRBV5-6 to TRBJ1-1; 9 bases fit TRBD1. The J segment lost 2 bases and the V segment lost 7 bases, leaving 12 bases of the junction unmatched. CDR1 is SGHDT, CDR2 YYEEEE, per germline. This CDR3 contains 16 residues.

V and J are TRBV7-2 and TRBJ1-2; D is uncertain. This CDR3 contains 13 residues. V lost 5 bases and J lost 6, with 13 bases in between. Germline CDR1 and CDR2: SGHTA and FQGNSA. The CDR3 nucleotides are TGTGCCAGCAGCGGGCCCCGTGGAGATGGCTACACCTTC. This translates into CASSGPRGDGYTF.

At least ten counts were recorded for this clonotype. J is TRBJ2-2 and V is TRBV15, with 8 nucleotides matching TRBD2. CDR3 length equals 17 residues. J lost 4 bases, V lost 0 bases, and 7 bases had no gene match. The germline V gene encodes CDR1 LNHNV and CDR2 YYDKDF (reference sequence). The DNA of the CDR3 is TGTGCCACCAGCAGAGATCTGAGGCTAGCGGGCACCGGGGAGCTGTTTTTT. This sequence encodes CATSRDLRLAGTGELFF.

V and J are TRBV7-2 and TRBJ1-2; D is possibly TRBD1 (6 bases). The CDR3 runs to 14 residues. Trimming took 3 bases from V and 5 from J, leaving 13 bases between them. Germline V gene lookup returns CDR1 SGHTA and CDR2 FQGNSA. The CDR3 nucleotides are TGTGCCAGCAGCTTGATACAGGGAACGTATGGCTACACCTTC. Translation: CASSLIQGTYGYTF.